The clone carrying this T cell receptor (beta chain) was detected many times. Its antigen remains unidentified. The beta constant-region primer was an equimolar mix of two oligonucleotides covering TRBC1 and TRBC2. Ligated cDNA was amplified by four rounds of PCR with nested alpha and beta constant-region primers and SP2. The cDNA 3' end received a ligated single-stranded oligonucleotide carrying the SP2 primer and a 12-nucleotide UMI. TCRdb reprocessed the UMI-ligation and nested PCR reads via MiXCR and lists one record per CDR3 protein. The sample contains 150,000 or so distinct CDR3 sequences, 22% of which appear only once. This specimen comes from a study of naive and memory T cell subsets. Study outcomes and limitations: From naive to CM, EM and EMRA, diversity decreased and Gini increased. Naive repertoires, especially CD8, held a few larger clonotypes, possibly memory cells re-expressing CD45RA. TCR abundance followed a power law differing between naive and memory subsets. Over 85% of naive TCR sequences appeared only once, unlike memory subsets.

This TCR came from a human donor in good health. Sequenced: naive CD4+ T cells from blood.

The CDR3 nucleotides read TGTGCCAGCAGCCAAGATCCTAGGTCTGACTACAATGAGCAGTTCTTC. This gives the protein CASSQDPRSDYNEQFF. This chain joins TRBV4-2 and TRBJ2-1; D gene unclear. CDR3 length equals 16 residues. The V end was cut by 0 bases, the J end by 3 bases, with 12 bases between. Germline CDR1 reads LGHNA; CDR2 reads YNFKEQ.